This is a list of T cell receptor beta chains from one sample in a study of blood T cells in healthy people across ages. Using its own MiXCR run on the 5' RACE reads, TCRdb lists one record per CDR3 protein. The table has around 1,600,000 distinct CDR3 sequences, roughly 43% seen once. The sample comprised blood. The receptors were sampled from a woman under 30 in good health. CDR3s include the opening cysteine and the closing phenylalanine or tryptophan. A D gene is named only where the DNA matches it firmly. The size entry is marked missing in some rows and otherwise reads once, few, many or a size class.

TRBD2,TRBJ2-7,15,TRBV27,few,CASRSTSGSLYEQYF,TGTGCCAGCAGATCGACTAGCGGGAGCTTGTACGAGCAGTACTTC
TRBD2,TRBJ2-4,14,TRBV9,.,CASSVGGGKDIQYF,TGTGCCAGCAGCGTGGGGGGGGGGAAGGACATTCAGTACTTC
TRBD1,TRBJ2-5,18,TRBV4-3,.,CASSRGQARGHTKETQYF,TGCGCCAGCAGCCGGGGACAGGCAAGGGGACATACCAAAGAGACCCAGTACTTC
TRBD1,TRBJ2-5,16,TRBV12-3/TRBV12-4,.,CASSTLGTGSQETQYF,TGTGCCAGCAGTACCCTCGGGACAGGCTCACAAGAGACCCAGTACTTC
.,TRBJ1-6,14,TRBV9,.,CASSGGRFNSPLHF,TGTGCCAGCAGCGGCGGGAGGTTCAATTCACCCCTCCACTTT
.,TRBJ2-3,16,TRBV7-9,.,CASSPSDGASTDTQYF,TGTGCCAGCAGCCCCTCGGACGGAGCTAGCACAGATACGCAGTATTTT
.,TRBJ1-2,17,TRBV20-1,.,CSARDPPRGEAFYGYTF,TGCAGTGCTAGAGATCCTCCAAGGGGGGAGGCTTTCTATGGCTACACCTTC
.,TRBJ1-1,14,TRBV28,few,CASEPRGARVEAFF,TGTGCCAGCGAGCCCCGGGGGGCTCGAGTAGAAGCTTTCTTT
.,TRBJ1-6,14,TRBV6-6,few,CASSHQGDRSPLHF,TGTGCCAGCAGTCACCAGGGTGATCGGTCACCCCTCCACTTT
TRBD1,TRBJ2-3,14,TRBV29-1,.,CSVEGQGAGDTQYF,TGCAGCGTTGAGGGACAGGGGGCCGGTGATACGCAGTATTTT
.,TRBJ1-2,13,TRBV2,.,CASSIRDIRGYTF,TGTGCCAGCAGTATCCGGGACATAAGAGGCTACACCTTC
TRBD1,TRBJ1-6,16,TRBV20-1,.,CSARERYRGRNSPLHF,TGCAGTGCTAGAGAGCGCTACAGGGGCAGGAATTCACCCCTCCACTTT
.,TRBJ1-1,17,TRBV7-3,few,CASRLSKRESLWTEAFF,TGTGCCAGCAGACTTTCGAAAAGGGAGTCTTTATGGACTGAAGCTTTCTTT
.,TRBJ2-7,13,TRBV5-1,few,CASSWKDSYEQYF,TGCGCCAGCAGCTGGAAAGACAGTTACGAGCAGTACTTC
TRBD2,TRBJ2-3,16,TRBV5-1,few,CASSLPTSGVTDTQYF,TGCGCCAGCAGCTTACCGACTAGCGGGGTCACAGATACGCAGTATTTT
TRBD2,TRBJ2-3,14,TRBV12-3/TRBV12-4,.,CTSSFAGVADTQYF,TGTACCAGCAGTTTCGCGGGAGTGGCAGATACGCAGTATTTT
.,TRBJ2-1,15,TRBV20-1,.,CSARDLRRTVNEQFF,TGCAGTGCTAGAGATCTGAGGCGAACGGTCAATGAGCAGTTCTTC
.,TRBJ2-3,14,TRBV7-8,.,CASRWGSSTDTQYF,TGTGCCAGCCGTTGGGGTTCTAGCACAGATACGCAGTATTTT
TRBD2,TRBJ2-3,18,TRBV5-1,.,CASSPPGLAGGETDTQYF,TGCGCCAGCAGTCCCCCGGGACTAGCGGGAGGGGAGACAGATACGCAGTATTTT
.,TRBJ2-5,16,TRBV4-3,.,CASSQDMRMVGETQYF,TGCGCCAGCAGCCAAGATATGCGGATGGTAGGAGAGACCCAGTACTTC
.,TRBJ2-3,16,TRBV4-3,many,CASSQGWREGTDTQYF,TGCGCCAGCAGCCAAGGTTGGCGGGAAGGCACAGATACGCAGTATTTT
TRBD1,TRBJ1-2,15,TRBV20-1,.,CSASTRQGGGYGYTF,TGCAGTGCCAGTACCCGACAGGGGGGGGGCTATGGCTACACCTTC
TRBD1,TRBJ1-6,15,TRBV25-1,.,CASSATTGGDLPLHF,TGTGCCAGCAGTGCCACGACAGGGGGCGATTTACCCCTCCACTTT
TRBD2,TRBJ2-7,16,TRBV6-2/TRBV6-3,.,CASSTLAAGSYNEQYF,TGTGCCAGCAGTACCCTAGCGGCAGGATCCTACAATGAGCAGTACTTC
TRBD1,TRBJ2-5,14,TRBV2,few,CASSGPGQLETQYF,TGTGCCAGCAGTGGGCCGGGACAGTTAGAGACCCAGTACTTC
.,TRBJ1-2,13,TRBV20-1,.,CSARAQGRYGYTF,TGCAGTGCGCGAGCGCAGGGTCGGTATGGCTACACCTTC
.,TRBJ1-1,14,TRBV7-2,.,CASSPRSSGTEAFF,TGTGCCAGCAGCCCCAGGAGTTCGGGAACTGAAGCTTTCTTT
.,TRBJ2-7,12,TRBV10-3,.,CAIGETAYEQYF,TGTGCCATAGGGGAAACAGCTTACGAGCAGTACTTC
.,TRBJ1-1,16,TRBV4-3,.,CASSQDSGGRRTEAFF,TGCGCCAGCAGCCAAGATAGCGGGGGGCGCAGGACTGAAGCTTTCTTT
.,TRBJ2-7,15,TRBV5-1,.,CASSPYSSGSYEQYF,TGCGCCAGCAGCCCGTATTCGTCTGGGTCCTACGAGCAGTACTTC
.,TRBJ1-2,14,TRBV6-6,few,CASMEGARTYGYTF,TGTGCCAGCATGGAGGGAGCCCGAACCTATGGCTACACCTTC
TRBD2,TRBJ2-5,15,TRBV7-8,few,CASSFPGLAGETQYF,TGTGCCAGCAGCTTCCCGGGACTAGCGGGAGAGACCCAGTACTTC
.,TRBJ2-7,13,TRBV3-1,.,CASSQVPPYEQYF,TGTGCCAGCAGCCAGGTTCCCCCCTACGAGCAGTACTTC
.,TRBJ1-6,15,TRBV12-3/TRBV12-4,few,CASSRGGGPRSPLHF,TGTGCCAGCAGTCGGGGTGGGGGCCCCAGATCACCCCTCCACTTT
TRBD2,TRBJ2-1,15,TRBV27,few,CASSYASGSVGEQFF,TGTGCCAGCAGTTACGCTAGCGGGAGTGTAGGTGAGCAGTTCTTC
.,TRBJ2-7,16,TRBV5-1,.,CASSLAARGEGYEQYF,TGCGCCAGCAGCTTGGCCGCAAGGGGAGAAGGCTACGAGCAGTACTTC
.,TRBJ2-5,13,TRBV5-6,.,CASSSRSKETQYF,TGTGCCAGCAGCTCACGCTCCAAAGAGACCCAGTACTTC
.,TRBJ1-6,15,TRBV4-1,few,CASSAGGRYNSPLHF,TGCGCCAGCAGCGCGGGGGGGCGTTATAATTCACCCCTCCACTTT
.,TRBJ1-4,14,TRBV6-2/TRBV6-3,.,CASSYLEIIEKLFF,TGTGCCAGCAGTTACCTCGAGATTATTGAAAAACTGTTTTTT
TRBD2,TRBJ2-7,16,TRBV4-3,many,CASSQDLTSGVYEQYF,TGCGCCAGCAGCCAAGATCTGACTAGCGGAGTCTACGAGCAGTACTTC
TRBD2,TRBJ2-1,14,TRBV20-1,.,CGGVLAGFDNEQFF,TGCGGGGGGGTACTAGCGGGGTTTGACAATGAGCAGTTCTTC
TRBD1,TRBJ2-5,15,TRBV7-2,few,CASRYDRGPQETQYF,TGTGCCAGCAGATACGACAGGGGTCCACAAGAGACCCAGTACTTC
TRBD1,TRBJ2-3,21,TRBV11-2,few,CASSFTRTDRGRLFSTDTQYF,TGTGCCAGCAGCTTCACAAGGACCGACAGGGGCCGATTGTTTAGCACAGATACGCAGTATTTT
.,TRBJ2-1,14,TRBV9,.,CASSAMDLGNEQFF,TGTGCCAGCAGCGCCATGGATCTGGGCAATGAGCAGTTCTTC
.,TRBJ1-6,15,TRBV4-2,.,CASGQGRVRNSPLHF,TGTGCCAGCGGCCAAGGCAGGGTCCGGAATTCACCCCTCCACTTT
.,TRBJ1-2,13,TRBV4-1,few,CASSQGGIGGYTF,TGCGCCAGCAGCCAAGGGGGGATAGGTGGCTACACCTTC
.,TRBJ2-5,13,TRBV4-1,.,CASSQRDQETQYF,TGCGCTAGCAGCCAGAGGGACCAAGAGACCCAGTACTTC
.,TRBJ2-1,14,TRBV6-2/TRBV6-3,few,CASISRLPHNEQFF,TGTGCCAGCATTTCCCGACTCCCGCACAATGAGCAGTTCTTC
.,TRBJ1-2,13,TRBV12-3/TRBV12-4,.,CASSCAGARGYTF,TGTGCCAGCAGTTGCGCAGGGGCACGTGGCTACACCTTC